A single sample gave rise to the 17 T cell receptor beta chains below, sequenced in a study of T cell responses to AZD1222 COVID-19 vaccine. Assay: immunoSEQ multiplex PCR; the TCRdb copy retains only in-frame clones and omits some. The sample holds about 160,000 clones, roughly 86% seen once. The sample in question was peripheral blood, obtained on day 0 of AZD1222 vaccination. These receptors all stem from an adult in good health.

CDR3 in DNA: TGTGCCAGTAGTATAGGGATCGACAGAAATCAGCCCCAGCATTTT. Encoded protein: CASSIGIDRNQPQHF. The chain uses TRBV19 and TRBJ1-5, with D maybe TRBD1 (5 bases). V lost 1 base and J lost 4, with 11 bases in between. CDR1 is LNHDA, CDR2 SQIVND, per germline (reference sequence). This CDR3 contains 15 residues.

A single count supports this clone. The rearrangement joins TRBV4-1 to TRBJ1-2; TRBD1 matches 8 bases. The trim removed 2 bases at V and 6 bases at J, leaving 8 bases unmatched. The CDR3 loop spans 15 amino acids. Germline CDR1 reads MGHRA; CDR2 reads YSYEKL. CDR3 DNA sequence: TGCGCCAGCAGCCAACCAATGCAGGGGGCTGATGGCTACACCTTC. Translating gives CASSQPMQGADGYTF.

J is TRBJ2-6 and V is TRBV19, with D unclear. Between the trimmed V and J ends, which lost 7 bases and 0 bases, there was a span of 19 bases. The CDR3 is 18 amino acids. The germline gives CDR1 LNHDA, CDR2 SQIVND (reference sequence). The CDR3 DNA sequence: TGTGCCAGTACCTCACCCGTGCGGACGAGCTCTGGGGCCAACGTCCTGACTTTC. Protein sequence: CASTSPVRTSSGANVLTF.

The chain recombines TRBV7-8 with TRBJ2-3; 9 bases map to TRBD2. V shed 7 bases, J shed 4 bases, and the junction held 9 bases outside the gene matches. The germline V gene has CDR1 SGHVS and CDR2 FQNEAQ. The CDR3 extends over 15 amino acids. The DNA of the CDR3 is TGTGCCAGCACCCCAAGCGGGGGGCCGCCAGATACGCAGTATTTT. This translates into CASTPSGGPPDTQYF.

This clone was picked up one time. This chain connects TRBV24-1 to TRBJ2-7; weak D call: TRBD2 (6 bases). Germline V gene data show CDR1 as KGHDR and CDR2 as SFDVKD. This CDR3 comprises 15 residues. Trimming removed 5 bases from V and 7 bases from J, with 20 bases in between. The chain's CDR3 is CATSGNGAGNGEQYF. For the CDR3, the DNA is TGTGCCACCAGTGGGAATGGGGCGGGAAATGGTGAGCAGTACTTC.

The V gene is TRBV29-1, the J gene TRBJ1-2, with D possibly TRBD1 on 6 matching bases. Trimming stripped 7 bases from V and 8 bases from J, with 17 bases between. The CDR3 runs to 12 residues. Germline CDR1 is SQVTM and CDR2 is ANQGSEA. The DNA of the CDR3 is TGCAGCGACCGGGGGGCCGCGGAGGGCTACACCTTC. Translation: CSDRGAAEGYTF.

The genes are TRBV28 and TRBJ1-2; no clear D. The CDR3 runs 15 residues. Trimming removed 3 bases from V and 0 bases from J, with 11 bases in between. Germline lookup yields CDR1 MDHEN and CDR2 SYDVKM. CDR3: CASSLGRDPNYGYTF. DNA for the CDR3: TGTGCCAGCAGTTTGGGAAGGGATCCTAACTATGGCTACACCTTC.

In this sample, this clone turned up a few times. The chain combines TRBV4-2 with TRBJ1-5; 9 bases are shared with TRBD1. The germline V gene has CDR1 LGHNA and CDR2 YNFKEQ. The V and J ends lost 6 bases and 6 bases, in that order; junction bases with no gene match: 6. The CDR3 is made up of 14 amino acids. CDR3 nucleotides: TGTGCCAGCAGGGGTAGACAGGGGGGTCAGCCCCAGCATTTT. Amino acid sequence: CASRGRQGGQPQHF.

This clone was seen a single time. The V call is TRBV28, the J call TRBJ1-6; no definite D call. The CDR3 loop spans 14 amino acids. V was cut by 3 bases and J by 6 bases, with 9 bases left in between. The V gene's germline CDR1 is MDHEN and CDR2 SYDVKM. The CDR3 sequence is CASSFYAINSPLHF. CDR3 bases: TGTGCCAGCAGTTTCTACGCAATTAATTCACCCCTCCACTTT.

V is TRBV30 and J is TRBJ1-1; the D is unclear. This CDR3 comprises 16 residues. V lost 2 bases and J lost 4, with 20 bases in between. Germline V gene lookup returns CDR1 GTSNPN and CDR2 SVGIG (reference sequence). As DNA, the CDR3 is TGTGCCTGGAGTTCCCACCCGGGTCTTAAGAGCACTGAAGCTTTCTTT. It encodes CAWSSHPGLKSTEAFF.

J is TRBJ2-4 and V is TRBV2; D possibly corresponds to TRBD1 (6 bases). The CDR3 runs to 12 residues. The germline CDR1 and CDR2 sequences are SNHLY and FYNNEI. With 7 bases removed from V and 11 bases from J, the gap between germline ends came to 15 bases. This CDR3 reads CASIMVQGVQYF. The CDR3 DNA reads TGTGCCAGCATCATGGTACAGGGCGTTCAGTACTTC.

The table lists this clone with a few counts. The chain is built from TRBV28 and TRBJ2-1, with 8 bases that match TRBD1. The junction had 9 bases not matched to a gene; V was cut back by 5 bases and J by 6 bases. Germline CDR1 reads MDHEN; CDR2 reads SYDVKM. CDR3 size: 15 residues. CDR3 sequence: CASSAPGTGTNEQFF. The CDR3 nucleotides are TGTGCCAGCAGTGCGCCGGGGACAGGAACCAATGAGCAGTTCTTC.

The chain carries TRBV7-2 and TRBJ1-1; a possible D gene is TRBD1 (5 bases). There are 15 residues in the CDR3. Trimming left V 4 bases short and J 1 base short, with 13 bases between. In germline, CDR1 is SGHTA, CDR2 FQGNSA. The CDR3 bases are TGTGCCAGCAGCTCCGACAGCTCGGGGAACACTGAAGCTTTCTTT. Translated, it gives CASSSDSSGNTEAFF. Complete variable domain (other parts from reference TRBV7-2 and TRBJ1-1): GAGVSQSPSNKVTEKGKDVELRCDPISGHTALYWYRQSLGQGLEFLIYFQGNSAPDKSGLPSDRFSAERTGGSVSTLTIQRTQQEDSAVYLCASSSDSSGNTEAFFGQGTRLTVV.

The chain combines TRBV7-2 with TRBJ1-2, with 8 bases matching TRBD1. J gave up 4 bases and V 9 bases, and 1 base lay outside the gene matches. The CDR3 sequence is 11 residues long. CDR1 is SGHTA and CDR2 is FQGNSA in the germline V gene. The chain's CDR3 is CASDRGYGYTF. The CDR3 nucleotides read TGTGCCAGTGACAGGGGCTATGGCTACACCTTC.

As DNA, the CDR3 is TGTGCCAGCAGGAGAGCCGGGGATGGCTACACCTTC. Its translation: CASRRAGDGYTF. This chain uses TRBV6-5 with TRBJ1-2, with no clear D. This CDR3 has 12 amino acids. The V gene's germline CDR1 is MNHEY and CDR2 SVGAGI. Trimming took off 6 bases at V and 6 bases at J, with 11 bases between the two ends.

The chain uses TRBV15 and TRBJ1-2, with D possibly being TRBD1 (5 bases). This CDR3 is built from 14 residues. V was cut by 2 bases and J by 3 bases, with 10 bases left in between. Per the germline V gene, CDR1 is LNHNV and CDR2 is YYDKDF (reference sequence). The CDR3: CATSRKGQDYGYTF. CDR3 coding DNA: TGTGCCACCAGCAGAAAGGGGCAAGACTATGGCTACACCTTC.

The genes are TRBV5-6 and TRBJ1-1, with a weak D call TRBD1 (5 bases). Germline V gene sequence: CDR1 SGHDT, CDR2 YYEEEE. The V gene lost 4 bases and the J gene lost 5 bases, with 18 bases spanning the gap. The CDR3 spans 15 residues. CDR3 loop: CASSPRALGGTEAFF. The CDR3 DNA reads as TGTGCCAGCAGCCCGAGAGCCCTCGGGGGGACTGAAGCTTTCTTT. Complete variable domain (other parts from reference TRBV5-6 and TRBJ1-1): DAGVTQSPTHLIKTRGQQVTLRCSPKSGHDTVSWYQQALGQGPQFIFQYYEEEERQRGNFPDRFSGHQFPNYSSELNVNALLLGDSALYLCASSPRALGGTEAFFGQGTRLTVV.